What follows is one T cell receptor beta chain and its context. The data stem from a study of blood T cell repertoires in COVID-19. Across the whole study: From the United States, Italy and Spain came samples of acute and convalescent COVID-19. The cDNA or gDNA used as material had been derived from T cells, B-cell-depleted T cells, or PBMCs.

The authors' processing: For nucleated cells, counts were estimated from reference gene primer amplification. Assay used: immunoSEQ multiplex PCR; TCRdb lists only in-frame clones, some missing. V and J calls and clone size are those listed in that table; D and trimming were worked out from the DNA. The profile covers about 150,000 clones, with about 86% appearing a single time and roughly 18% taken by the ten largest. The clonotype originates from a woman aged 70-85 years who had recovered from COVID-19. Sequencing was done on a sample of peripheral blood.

The CDR3 nucleotides read TGTGCCAGCAGCTCGACGACTAGCGGGTATGAGCAGTTCTTC. Translating it yields CASSSTTSGYEQFF. The J gene is TRBJ2-1, the V gene TRBV11-3; 10 bases are shared with TRBD2. Germline CDR1 SGHNT, CDR2 YENEEA. V dropped 4 bases and J dropped 8; count of bases not matched to a gene: 5. The CDR3 consists of 14 residues.